This TCR beta chain was identified in a study of T cells in localized non-small cell lung cancer. Turning to this clone: What it binds is not known.

J was trimmed by 3 bases and V by 4 bases; bases with no gene match: 8. This CDR3 region has 15 residues. From germline, CDR1 is SGHKS and CDR2 YYEKEE (reference sequence). Study-wide results and limits: A median of around 60 clones ranked among the top 100 in tumor appeared in adjacent lung. Uninvolved adjacent lung showed peak T cell clonality, exceeding tumor. Increased T cell density in blood showed an association with longer overall survival. A single tumor region was sequenced, leaving heterogeneity possible.

The assay was immunoSEQ multiplex PCR, and TCRdb's table has in-frame clones only and misses some. The sample holds about 24,000 clones; roughly 90% are singletons and the top ten take over 20%. This chain uses TRBV5-5 with TRBJ2-7; TRBD2 matches 9 bases. The TCR was taken from a man aged 40-75 years with stage I squamous cell lung carcinoma. The input for sequencing was peripheral blood, taken before any cancer treatment. This chain's CDR3 is CASSPRTSAIYEQYF. For the CDR3, the DNA is TGTGCCAGCAGCCCACGGACTAGCGCGATCTACGAGCAGTACTTC.